This T cell receptor (beta chain) was observed in a study of response to subunit inactivated influenza vaccine. About this clonotype itself: Antigen: not known.

Points from the study as a whole: The authors put forward the suggestion that each seasonal influenza vaccination may bring in only a limited number of new T cells.

In TCRdb, the RT-PCR reads were re-called with MiXCR into one record per CDR3 protein. The repertoire holds hundreds of thousands of distinct CDR3 sequences, with approximately 14% as singletons. Germline-derived CDR1 and CDR2 are SGHRS and YFSETQ. Trimming left V 0 bases short and J 7 bases short, with 13 bases between. The CDR3 runs to 15 residues. The sequencing used PBMCs from blood, collected 14 days before vaccination. This chain connects TRBV5-1 to TRBJ2-2, with D maybe TRBD1 (5 bases). This sequence was found in a man between 45 and 60 years old who received an inactivated influenza vaccine. The CDR3 region is CASSLGRQGGGELFF. The CDR3 coding sequence is TGCGCCAGCAGCTTGGGCCGGCAGGGTGGCGGGGAGCTGTTTTTT.